This is a list of T cell receptor beta chains from one sample in a study of shared clonotypes between healthy human individuals. Sequencing used immunoSEQ multiplex PCR; TCRdb keeps in-frame clones, though not all of them. In the table there are 2 million to 2.5 million clones, 85% to 95% of which are singletons. Material for sequencing was naive CD4+ T cells from PBMCs. These receptors all stem from a man younger than 35 in good health. Some clones in this sample may be carry-over from other donors' samples. The CDR3 runs from the conserved cysteine through the conserved F or W. D genes are given only for firm matches. The size of a clone is reported for some rows only, either as once, few or many, or as a class for expanded clones.

d_gene	abundance	v_gene	j_gene	CDR3nt	CDR3aa
TRBD1	NA	TRBV9	TRBJ2-1	TGTGCCAGCAGCTCCCGGGACAGAAGCTCCTACAATGAGCAGTTCTTC	CASSSRDRSSYNEQFF
TRBD1	NA	TRBV5-1	TRBJ1-4	TGCGCCAGCAGCCCTCCGGGACAGGCAAATGAAAAACTGTTTTTT	CASSPPGQANEKLFF
TRBD1	NA	TRBV18	TRBJ2-7	TGTGCCAGCTCACCACGGACAGGGGGTTCCTACGAGCAGTACTTC	CASSPRTGGSYEQYF
TRBD2	NA	TRBV7-9	TRBJ2-7	TGTGCCAGCAGCCGGACTAGCGGGAGTACCGGGTACGAGCAGTACTTC	CASSRTSGSTGYEQYF
NA	NA	TRBV18	TRBJ1-2	TGTGCCAGCTCACCAGGGGCCGCGGCTAACTATGGCTACACCTTC	CASSPGAAANYGYTF
NA	NA	TRBV27	TRBJ2-3	TGTGCCAGCACACAGATCCCTAGCACAGATACGCAGTATTTT	CASTQIPSTDTQYF
TRBD1	NA	TRBV5-6	TRBJ2-7	TGTGCCAGCAGCCCAGATCGGGACAGGGGCTACGAGCAGTACTTC	CASSPDRDRGYEQYF
TRBD2	NA	TRBV7-2	TRBJ2-3	TGTGCCAGCAGCCCGGGGACTAGCGGGGGAGATACGCAGTATTTT	CASSPGTSGGDTQYF
TRBD2	once	TRBV18	TRBJ2-3	TGTGCCAGCTCCCCCGGGACTACAGGCACAGATACGCAGTATTTT	CASSPGTTGTDTQYF
NA	NA	TRBV28	TRBJ2-3	TGTGCCAGCAGTCCTCCGAGTTTCCTACGAGATACGCAGTATTTT	CASSPPSFLRDTQYF
TRBD1	NA	TRBV6-5	TRBJ1-1	TGTGCCAGCAGTTGGGACAGGGTGAACACTGAAGCTTTCTTT	CASSWDRVNTEAFF
NA	NA	TRBV9	TRBJ1-4	TGTGCCAGCAGCGTAGGGTTTGGGGGGAATCATGAAAAACTGTTTTTT	CASSVGFGGNHEKLFF
NA	NA	TRBV7-2	TRBJ1-5	TGTGCCAGCAGCTTAGGGGGCCAGATCAATCAGCCCCAGCATTTT	CASSLGGQINQPQHF
TRBD2	NA	TRBV7-3	TRBJ2-2	TGTGCCAGCAGCGCCTTCCCAACCGATACTAGCGGGAACACCGGGGAGCTGTTTTTT	CASSAFPTDTSGNTGELFF
NA	NA	TRBV19	TRBJ2-7	TGTGCCAGTAGTACCAGCCCCCGGTACGAGCAGTACTTC	CASSTSPRYEQYF
NA	NA	TRBV29-1	TRBJ1-2	TGCAGCGTTTCGCCGGGCCTTAACTATGGCTACACCTTC	CSVSPGLNYGYTF
NA	NA	TRBV5-1	TRBJ1-2	TGCGCCAGCAGCTTGGCCGTAGGAGGGTTGTCTGGCTACACCTTC	CASSLAVGGLSGYTF
NA	NA	TRBV4-2	TRBJ2-7	TGTGCCAGCAGCCAAGATGCGGCTTCAGACCTCTACGAGCAGTACTTC	CASSQDAASDLYEQYF
TRBD1	NA	TRBV29-1	TRBJ1-1	TGCAGCGTTGTCGGACAGGGTCTTACTGAAGCTTTCTTT	CSVVGQGLTEAFF
TRBD2	NA	TRBV5-1	TRBJ2-3	TGCGCCAGCAGCTCCTCTAGCGGGACGAATACGCAGTATTTT	CASSSSSGTNTQYF
TRBD1	NA	TRBV7-2	TRBJ1-1	TGTGCCAGCAGCAACAAGCCACCCGGGACAGGGTACACTGAAGCTTTCTTT	CASSNKPPGTGYTEAFF
NA	NA	TRBV5-1	TRBJ2-1	TGCGCCTCCCGGGACGGAGGGGGGGTATCCTACAATGAGCAGTTCTTC	CASRDGGGVSYNEQFF
NA	NA	TRBV10-3	TRBJ2-7	TGTGCCATCGGGGCAGGCCTCTACGAGCAGTACTTC	CAIGAGLYEQYF
NA	once	TRBV18	TRBJ1-4	TGTGCCAGCCAGCCGTCTGCCGACGGAGAAAAACTGTTTTTT	CASQPSADGEKLFF